This TCR beta chain was observed in a study of T cell repertoires in cytomegalovirus infection. Study background: Shared public TCR beta signatures pointed to both CMV infection and a matching HLA type.

Findings and limits, study-wide: CMV-specific TCR beta clonotypes restricted by HLA-C were the ones dominating the ex vivo response.

This clonotype was seen more than once but under ten times. The target antigen is unknown. Via MiXCR, TCRdb re-called the reads, giving one row per CDR3 protein. Of about 100,000 distinct CDR3 sequences in the sample, about 22% are singletons; the top ten hold about two fifths. Trimming removed 2 bases from V and 6 bases from J, with 11 bases in between. This CDR3 comprises 14 residues. CDR1 and CDR2 (germline): MNHEY, SVGEGT. The sequence was collected from a human donor in good health (CMV status not recorded). Some clones in this sample may be carry-over from other donors' samples. The sequenced sample was CD8+ T cells from PBMCs. The chain couples TRBV6-2 or TRBV6-3 to TRBJ1-5; the D is unclear. The CDR3 DNA follows: TGTGCCAGCAGTTACCCTCCTGACCGTCAGCCCCAGCATTTT. Amino acid sequence: CASSYPPDRQPQHF.